The rows below give T cell receptor beta chains drawn from one sample of a study of radiation and T cells in renal cell carcinoma. Measured with immunoSEQ multiplex PCR; TCRdb has only the in-frame clones, and not every one. Of 150,000 or so clones listed, over 80% are singletons. The source material was blood, sampled from a patient whose treatment included radiotherapy and nephrectomy. The receptors were sampled from a woman in her forties or fifties with renal cell carcinoma. Both conserved end residues are part of each CDR3. The D gene is left open where the match is weak. Rows give clone size only sometimes, using once, few, many, or a class for an expanded clone.

cdr3_aa cdr3_nt v_call clone_size j_call d_call
CASNSQNLEAFF TGTGCCAGTAATAGCCAAAACCTAGAAGCTTTCTTT TRBV19 NA TRBJ1-1 NA
CASSLSGVNTEAFF TGTGCCAGCAGCCTATCAGGGGTGAACACTGAAGCTTTCTTT TRBV9 NA TRBJ1-1 NA
CASSYGGDRWYF TGTGCCAGCAGTTACGGGGGGGATAGGTGGTACTTC TRBV6-5 NA TRBJ2-7 TRBD2
CASSQESSYNSPLHF TGCGCCAGCAGCCAAGAAAGCTCCTATAATTCACCCCTCCACTTT TRBV4-3 NA TRBJ1-6 NA
CASSMGHTNTGELFF TGTGCCAGTAGCATGGGACACACGAACACCGGGGAGCTGTTTTTT TRBV19 NA TRBJ2-2 NA
CASSDRGTGNEKLFF TGCGCCAGCAGTGACCGCGGGACGGGGAATGAAAAACTGTTTTTT TRBV10-2 NA TRBJ1-4 NA
CASKPWSIQPQHF TGTGCCAGTAAACCCTGGAGTATTCAGCCCCAGCATTTT TRBV6-4 NA TRBJ1-5 NA
CASSLAPSSSGELFF TGTGCCAGCAGCTTAGCGCCCTCAAGTTCCGGGGAGCTGTTTTTT TRBV7-8 NA TRBJ2-2 NA
CASSLSSRGNYGYTF TGTGCCAGCAGCTTGAGCTCACGCGGGAACTATGGCTACACCTTC TRBV5-5 NA TRBJ1-2 NA
CASSLGEGYSYEQYF TGTGCCAGCAGCTTAGGAGAGGGCTACTCCTACGAGCAGTACTTC TRBV11-3 NA TRBJ2-7 NA
CATRTGNNSPLHF TGTGCCACCCGGACAGGGAATAATTCACCCCTCCACTTT TRBV6-1 once TRBJ1-6 TRBD1
CASSKGLAGPDTQYF TGCGCCAGCAGCAAGGGACTAGCGGGGCCAGATACGCAGTATTTT TRBV5-1 NA TRBJ2-3 TRBD2
CASSQERQGIYNEQFF TGCGCCAGCAGCCAAGAGAGACAGGGTATCTACAATGAGCAGTTCTTC TRBV4-1 once TRBJ2-1 TRBD1
CASSHRGQPQHF TGTGCCAGTAGTCACAGGGGTCAGCCCCAGCATTTT TRBV19 NA TRBJ1-5 TRBD1
CASSEPMVWSRNQPQHF TGTGCCAGCAGTGAACCTATGGTTTGGAGCCGCAATCAGCCCCAGCATTTT TRBV2 NA TRBJ1-5 NA
CASVAWRGATDTQYF TGTGCCAGCGTTGCTTGGCGGGGGGCCACAGATACGCAGTATTTT TRBV7-9 NA TRBJ2-3 TRBD2
CASSLVLDTDTQYF TGCGCCAGCAGCTTGGTTCTAGACACAGATACGCAGTATTTT TRBV5-1 NA TRBJ2-3 NA
CASSGGAVSSPLHF TGTGCCAGCAGCGGCGGGGCTGTAAGTTCACCCCTCCACTTT TRBV2 NA TRBJ1-6 NA
CASTGVQSNQPQHF TGTGCCAGTACCGGGGTCCAAAGTAATCAGCCCCAGCATTTT TRBV19 few TRBJ1-5 NA
CSVRVGYEQYF TGCAGCGTACGAGTGGGGTACGAGCAGTACTTC TRBV29-1 NA TRBJ2-7 NA
CASSENTGELFF TGTGCCAGCAGCGAGAACACCGGGGAGCTGTTTTTT TRBV9 once TRBJ2-2 NA
CSVGEISGGRADTQYF TGCAGCGTGGGGGAGATTAGCGGGGGACGAGCAGATACGCAGTATTTT TRBV29-1 NA TRBJ2-3 TRBD2
CATSRDKSNTGELFF TGTGCCACCAGTCGGGACAAGTCGAACACCGGGGAGCTGTTTTTT TRBV15 NA TRBJ2-2 NA
CASEGQINEKLFF TGTGCCAGCGAGGGACAGATTAATGAAAAACTGTTTTTT TRBV19 NA TRBJ1-4 TRBD1
CASSLNSGVTYEQYF TGCGCCAGCAGCTTGAATAGCGGGGTAACCTACGAGCAGTACTTC TRBV5-1 NA TRBJ2-7 TRBD2
CASSYSGSYEQFF TGTGCCAGCAGTTACTCTGGCTCGTATGAGCAGTTCTTC TRBV6-5 NA TRBJ2-1 NA